This is a list of T cell receptor beta chains from one sample in a study of blood T cell repertoires in COVID-19. The repertoire was sequenced with immunoSEQ multiplex PCR; TCRdb's copy has only in-frame clones and lacks some. Of 65,000 to 70,000 clones in the sample, around 92% are singletons; the top ten hold approximately 14%. The sequencing sample was made of peripheral blood. These receptor sequences come from a human donor with active COVID-19. The donor label of this sample is uncertain. Both conserved end residues are part of each CDR3. D genes are given only for firm matches. Size is stated for part of the rows, as once, few or many counts, or as a class when the clone is expanded.

>TRBD2|TRBJ2-1|-|TRBV6-5
TGTGCCAGCTCCGGCGGGGGATCCTACAATGAGCAGTTCTTC
CASSGGGSYNEQFF
>TRBD1|TRBJ2-7|-|TRBV30
TGTGCCGGGTGGGACAGGGTCAACTACGAGCAGTACTTC
CAGWDRVNYEQYF
>TRBD1|TRBJ2-7|-|TRBV18
TGTGCCAGCTCACCGGCGCCGTTGGACAGGGTAACCTACGAGCAGTACTTC
CASSPAPLDRVTYEQYF
>TRBD2|TRBJ2-7|-|TRBV5-6
TGTGCCAGCAGCTTGGTACTAGCGGGAGGCGAGCAGTACTTC
CASSLVLAGGEQYF
>-|TRBJ2-2|once|TRBV11-2
TGTGCCAGCAGAGCTCAGGGGCGCGGGACCGGGGAGCTGTTTTTT
CASRAQGRGTGELFF
>-|TRBJ2-3|-|TRBV28
TGTGCCAGCAGGATTGGGCGCCCTAGCACAGATACGCAGTATTTT
CASRIGRPSTDTQYF
>-|TRBJ1-1|-|TRBV18
TGTGCCAGCTCACTAAACAGGGACGAAGCTTTCTTT
CASSLNRDEAFF
>-|TRBJ2-7|-|TRBV4-1
TGCGCCAGCAGCCAAGATTGGAGCTACGAGCAGTACTTC
CASSQDWSYEQYF
>-|TRBJ1-6|-|TRBV11-3
TGTGCCAGCAGCTTAGAAGGGGCAGAAAATTCACCCCTCCACTTT
CASSLEGAENSPLHF
>-|TRBJ1-6|-|TRBV2
TGTGCCAGCAGATTACAGGGAGACAATTCACCCCTCCACTTT
CASRLQGDNSPLHF
>-|TRBJ2-7|-|TRBV7-9
TGTGCCAGCAGCGACGACAGGGGAGGGGACGAGCAGTACTTC
CASSDDRGGDEQYF
>TRBD1|TRBJ1-4|-|TRBV6-6
TGTGCCAGCAGCCACAGGGGCGAAAAACTGTTTTTT
CASSHRGEKLFF
>-|TRBJ1-1|-|TRBV5-8
TGTGCCAGCAGCTTGGTCGACAGGTCGACTGAAGCTTTCTTT
CASSLVDRSTEAFF
>-|TRBJ1-2|-|TRBV5-4
TGTGCCAGCAGCTTGGTCGGACAGAAGTTGTATGGCTACACCTTC
CASSLVGQKLYGYTF
>TRBD2|TRBJ2-7|-|TRBV7-3
TGTGCCAGCAGCTCATTGACTAGCGGGAGTTACGAGCAGTACTTC
CASSSLTSGSYEQYF
>TRBD1|TRBJ2-5|-|TRBV28
TGTGCCAGCAGTTTTCGGGACAGAGAAGAGACCCAGTACTTC
CASSFRDREETQYF
>-|TRBJ2-7|-|TRBV11-3
TGTGCCAGCAGCTTGGGGGCACGTGAGCAGTACTTC
CASSLGAREQYF
>TRBD2|TRBJ2-3|-|TRBV5-4
TGTGCCAGCAGCCCACTAGCGGGGGGTGGCACAGATACGCAGTATTTT
CASSPLAGGGTDTQYF
>-|TRBJ1-3|-|TRBV6-1
TGTGCCAGCGGTGACGCCAGCTCTGGAAACACCATATATTTT
CASGDASSGNTIYF
>-|TRBJ2-6|-|TRBV24-1
TGTGCCACCAGTGAACCCACGGGGGCTGGGGCCAACGTCCTGACTTTC
CATSEPTGAGANVLTF
>TRBD2|TRBJ2-1|-|TRBV4-3
TGCGCCAGCAGCCTCACTAGCGGGAGGGTTTTTGAGCAGTTCTTC
CASSLTSGRVFEQFF
>-|TRBJ2-7|-|TRBV5-6
TGTGCCAGCAGCCCCGGGGAGAATTCCTACGAGCAGTACTTC
CASSPGENSYEQYF
>TRBD2|TRBJ2-1|-|TRBV7-3
TGTGCCAGCAGCCCCGGTAGCGGGAGGGCACGGGGGGAGCAGTTCTTC
CASSPGSGRARGEQFF
>TRBD1|TRBJ2-3|-|TRBV9
TGTGCCAGCAGCGTAAGTTTGGAGGGACAGGGGGCCAAGGGGGAAGATACGCAGTATTTT
CASSVSLEGQGAKGEDTQYF
>-|TRBJ2-3|once|TRBV11-3
TGTGCCAGCAGCTTTCGGGGCGGGACCACAGATACGCAGTATTTT
CASSFRGGTTDTQYF
>-|TRBJ2-7|few|TRBV7-2
TGTGCCAGCAGCGCCCCGGACAGTCCCTACGAGCAGTACTTC
CASSAPDSPYEQYF